Below, 18 T cell receptor beta chains from the same sample are listed, as sequenced in a study of patients and donors after allogeneic stem cell transplantation. TCRdb used MiXCR to reprocess the RT-PCR reads, holding one entry per CDR3 protein. The sample holds roughly 960,000 distinct CDR3 sequences, roughly 18% seen once. The sample comprised blood, either unsorted or a sorted T cell fraction (not recorded which). The receptors originated from a human donor who was either an allogeneic HSCT recipient or a stem cell or donor lymphocyte infusion donor (not recorded which). It is not recorded whose cells these are; they may come from a transplant donor.

CDR3 in amino acids: CASSLLSNYEQYF. CDR3 bases: TGTGCCAGCAGCCTACTATCGAATTACGAGCAGTACTTC. The chain has TRBV19 and TRBJ2-7, with D unresolved. The V gene lost 9 bases and the J gene lost 4 bases, with 16 bases spanning the gap. The CDR3 has 13 residues. In germline, CDR1 is LNHDA, CDR2 SQIVND (reference sequence).

The chain is built from TRBV11-2 and TRBJ1-1; 7 positions agree with TRBD1. Germline assignment: CDR1 SGHAT and CDR2 FQNNGV. Trimming took 2 bases from V and 0 from J; bases not matched to a gene: 6. The CDR3 loop spans 16 amino acids. CDR3 DNA sequence: TGTGCCAGCAGCTTACCCGGGACAGCCTTGAACACTGAAGCTTTCTTT. Amino acid sequence: CASSLPGTALNTEAFF.

The J gene is TRBJ2-7, the V gene TRBV14, with D perhaps given as TRBD1 or TRBD2 (6 bases each). There are 14 residues in the CDR3. Germline-derived CDR1 and CDR2 are SGHDN and FVKESK. V was trimmed by 7 bases and J by 1 base, leaving 14 bases between them. The CDR3 region is CASTNGGSSYEQYF. The DNA for the CDR3 is TGTGCCAGCACTAACGGGGGCAGTTCCTACGAGCAGTACTTC.

This clonotype was detected ten times or more. This rearrangement joins TRBV12-3 or TRBV12-4 to TRBJ1-2; TRBD1 is a possible D gene (6 bases). This CDR3 spans 11 amino acids. V was pared by 9 bases and J by 8 bases, with 13 bases between. The CDR3 loop is CASHSGEGYTF. CDR3 nucleotides: TGTGCCAGTCATTCAGGGGAAGGCTACACCTTC.

The V and J genes are TRBV9 and TRBJ2-2; tentative D call: TRBD1 (5 bases). Germline loops: CDR1 SGDLS, CDR2 YYNGEE. The CDR3 sequence is 13 residues long. Trimming pared 9 bases from V and 3 bases from J, leaving 12 bases between. The CDR3 region is CATGLVDTGELFF. CDR3 in DNA: TGTGCCACAGGGCTCGTAGACACCGGGGAGCTGTTTTTT.

The rearrangement links TRBV6-1 to TRBJ2-5; 9 bases fit TRBD2. Trimming at V came to 6 bases and at J to 4 bases, leaving 12 bases not matched to a gene. The CDR3 has 16 residues. CDR1 and CDR2 from the germline V gene are MNHNS and SASEGT. DNA for the CDR3: TGTGCCAGCAGAGGGGCGGGAGGGGGCTGGGGAGAGACCCAGTACTTC. Amino acid sequence: CASRGAGGGWGETQYF.

This clonotype was observed a handful of times. The CDR3 sequence: CSARGLTGELFF. The CDR3 DNA reads as TGCAGTGCTAGAGGCCTCACCGGGGAGCTGTTTTTT. This chain connects TRBV20-1 to TRBJ2-2; D not certain. This CDR3 is 12 amino acids long. V was pared by 1 base and J by 4 bases, with 4 bases between. Germline V CDR1 and CDR2: DFQATT, SNEGSKA (reference sequence).

This chain connects TRBV5-6 to TRBJ2-1, with D uncertain. V lost 9 bases and J lost 9, with 13 bases in between. The CDR3 is made up of 11 amino acids. Germline CDR1 reads SGHDT; CDR2 reads YYEEEE. The CDR3 loop reads CATRARLEQFF. DNA for the CDR3: TGTGCCACCCGAGCCCGACTTGAGCAGTTCTTC.

The chain is built from TRBV7-9 and TRBJ2-7; no reliable D call. V dropped 8 bases and J dropped 2 bases, with 16 bases sitting between them. This CDR3 region has 14 residues. Germline V gene lookup returns CDR1 SEHNR and CDR2 FQNEAQ (reference sequence). The CDR3 DNA sequence: TGTGCCAGCGAACTTCTTCTCCGACCCTACGAGCAGTACTTC. Protein: CASELLLRPYEQYF.

This chain connects TRBV12-5 to TRBJ2-5; TRBD1 is a possible D gene (6 bases). From germline, CDR1 is LGHNT and CDR2 FRNRAP. V lost 5 bases and J lost 2, with 18 bases in between. This CDR3 has 16 amino acids. CDR3 bases: TGTGCTAGTGGTCCCGGGACCTCAGGGGTTCAAGAGACCCAGTACTTC. It is translated as CASGPGTSGVQETQYF. The full variable domain, completed using reference TRBV12-5 and TRBJ2-5, is DARVTQTPRHKVTEMGQEVTMRCQPILGHNTVFWYRQTMMQGLELLAYFRNRAPLDDSGMPKDRFSAEMPDATLATLKIQPSEPRDSAVYFCASGPGTSGVQETQYFGPGTRLLVL.

This clonotype was seen a few times. The chain is built from TRBV6-2 or TRBV6-3 and TRBJ1-1, with no clear D. The CDR3 loop spans 12 amino acids. Germline V gene data show CDR1 as MNHEY and CDR2 as SVGEGT. V was trimmed by 7 bases and J by 1 base, leaving 7 bases between them. CDR3 DNA: TGTGCCAGCAAAGACCCGAACACTGAAGCTTTCTTT. Translated: CASKDPNTEAFF.

The chain recombines TRBV7-2 with TRBJ2-7; D may be TRBD1 (6 bases). V lost 5 bases and J 6 bases, leaving 11 bases between the germline ends. The germline gives CDR1 SGHTA, CDR2 FQGNSA. The CDR3 is made up of 12 amino acids. In nucleotides, the CDR3 is TGTGCCAGCAGCGCTAACAGGGTCGAGCAGTACTTC. It encodes CASSANRVEQYF.

V and J are TRBV7-9 and TRBJ1-1, with a possible D match to TRBD1 (6 bases). V was trimmed by 0 bases and J by 2 bases, leaving 13 bases between them. The CDR3 extends over 16 amino acids. The V gene's germline CDR1 is SEHNR and CDR2 FQNEAQ (reference sequence). Written as DNA, the CDR3 is TGTGCCAGCAGCTTAGCGGGTACAGGGAAAAACACTGAAGCTTTCTTT. Translated, it gives CASSLAGTGKNTEAFF.

This clonotype turned up a few times. CDR3 nucleotide sequence: TGCGCCAGCAGCCAAGAAATGGTATCGTGGGAAAAGTACTTC. Encoded protein: CASSQEMVSWEKYF. The V and J genes are TRBV4-3 and TRBJ2-7; no definite D call. CDR3 length: 14 residues. Germline V gene data show CDR1 as LGHNA and CDR2 as YSLEER. V was clipped by 0 bases and J by 11 bases, with 17 bases between them.

Only a few counts were recorded for this clonotype. The V and J genes are TRBV27 and TRBJ2-7; 9 nucleotides line up with TRBD2. The CDR3 sequence is 16 residues long. V dropped 4 bases and J dropped 2; count of bases not matched to a gene: 9. CDR1 is MNHEY, CDR2 SMNVEV, per germline (reference sequence). Here the CDR3 DNA reads TGTGCCAGCAGTTATTTAGCGGGGGCCCACCCCTACGAGCAGTACTTC. Amino acid sequence: CASSYLAGAHPYEQYF.

This clonotype was seen a handful of times. J is TRBJ2-5 and V is TRBV5-1; either TRBD1 or TRBD2 may fit D (6 bases each). CDR3 length equals 16 residues. Germline CDR1 is SGHRS and CDR2 is YFSETQ. V dropped 4 bases and J dropped 6 bases, with 22 bases sitting between them. Here the CDR3 DNA reads TGCGCCAGCAGCCTAGGACAGCTGGGCGGGACGCAGACCCAGTACTTC. This codes for CASSLGQLGGTQTQYF.

The chain uses TRBV12-5 and TRBJ2-3, with TRBD2 matching 8 bases. The CDR3 loop spans 19 amino acids. The trim removed 3 bases at V and 2 bases at J, leaving 16 bases unmatched. Germline assignment: CDR1 LGHNT and CDR2 FRNRAP. The chain's CDR3 is CASGFTGTRTLLPTDTQYF. The CDR3 DNA sequence: TGTGCTAGTGGTTTCACCGGGACTAGAACCCTATTACCCACAGATACGCAGTATTTT. The full variable domain, its missing parts supplied by reference TRBV12-5 and TRBJ2-3, is DARVTQTPRHKVTEMGQEVTMRCQPILGHNTVFWYRQTMMQGLELLAYFRNRAPLDDSGMPKDRFSAEMPDATLATLKIQPSEPRDSAVYFCASGFTGTRTLLPTDTQYFGPGTRLTVL.

This clonotype was counted many times. The chain recombines TRBV12-3 or TRBV12-4 with TRBJ1-1; D perhaps matches TRBD1 (5 bases). Trimming removed 1 base from V and 2 bases from J, with 8 bases in between. The CDR3 is 14 residues long. CDR3 residues: CASSLVGANTEAFF. CDR3 bases: TGTGCCAGCAGTTTAGTTGGGGCCAACACTGAAGCTTTCTTT.